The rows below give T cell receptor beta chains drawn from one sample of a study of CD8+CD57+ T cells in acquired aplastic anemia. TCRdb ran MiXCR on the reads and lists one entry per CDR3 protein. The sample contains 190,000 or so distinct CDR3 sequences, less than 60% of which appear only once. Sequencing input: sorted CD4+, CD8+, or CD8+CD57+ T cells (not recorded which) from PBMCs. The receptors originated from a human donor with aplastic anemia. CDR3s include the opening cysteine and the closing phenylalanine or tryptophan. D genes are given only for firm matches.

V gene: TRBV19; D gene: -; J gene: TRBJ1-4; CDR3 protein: CASSIGTTNEKLFF
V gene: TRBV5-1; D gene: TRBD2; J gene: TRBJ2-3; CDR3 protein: CASSFSGRASTDTQYF
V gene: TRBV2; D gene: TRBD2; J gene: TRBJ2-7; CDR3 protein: CASRMGLAGGYEQYF
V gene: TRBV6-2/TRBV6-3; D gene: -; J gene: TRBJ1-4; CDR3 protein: CASSYHSNEKLFF
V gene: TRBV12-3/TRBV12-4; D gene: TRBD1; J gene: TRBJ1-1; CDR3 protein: CASSLRGQGNTEAFF
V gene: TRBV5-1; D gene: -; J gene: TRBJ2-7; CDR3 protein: CASSVGSGVASYEQYF
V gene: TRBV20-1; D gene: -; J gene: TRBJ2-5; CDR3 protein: CSARGLGGETQYF
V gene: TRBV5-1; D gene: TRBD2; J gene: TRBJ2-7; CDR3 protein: CASSLGLAGGSYEQYF
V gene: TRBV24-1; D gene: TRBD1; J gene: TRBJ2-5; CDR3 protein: CATSGSGTGVETQYF
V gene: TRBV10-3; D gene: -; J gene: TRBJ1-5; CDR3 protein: CAISEIAGVNSNQPQHF
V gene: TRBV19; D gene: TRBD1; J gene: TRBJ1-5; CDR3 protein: CATETGTGSQPQHF
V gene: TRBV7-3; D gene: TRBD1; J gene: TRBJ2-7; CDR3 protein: CASSSRDRGTPYEQYF
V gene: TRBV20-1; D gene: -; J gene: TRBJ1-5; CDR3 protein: CSARRDINQPQHF
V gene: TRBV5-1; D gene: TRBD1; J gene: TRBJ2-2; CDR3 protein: CASSWSGTANTGELFF
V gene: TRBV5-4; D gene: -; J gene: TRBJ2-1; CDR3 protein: CASSFGPTSPAYNEQFF
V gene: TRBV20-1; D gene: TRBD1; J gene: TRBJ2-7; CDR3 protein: CSALDTGTGGLEQYF
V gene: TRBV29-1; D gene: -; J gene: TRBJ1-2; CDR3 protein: CSVSGRGAAGYTF
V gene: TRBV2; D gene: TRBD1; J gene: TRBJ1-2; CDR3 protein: CASSEESSLVPGQGRYGYTF
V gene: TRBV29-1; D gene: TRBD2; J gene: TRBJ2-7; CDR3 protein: CSVEDAGDYSYEQYF
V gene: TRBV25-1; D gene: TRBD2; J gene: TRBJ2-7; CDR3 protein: CASSFEGLDEQYF
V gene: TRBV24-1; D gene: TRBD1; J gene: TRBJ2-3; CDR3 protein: CATSDPGQTSTDTQYF
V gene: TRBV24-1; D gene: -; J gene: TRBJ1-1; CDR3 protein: CATSDLVCASGQTVNTEAFF
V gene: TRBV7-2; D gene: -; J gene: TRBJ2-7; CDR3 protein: CASSTTSSPYEQYF
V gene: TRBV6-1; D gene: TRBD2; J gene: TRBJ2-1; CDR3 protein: CASSRAGGYNEQFF
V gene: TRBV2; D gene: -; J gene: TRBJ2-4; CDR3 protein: CASSRGLAKNIQYF
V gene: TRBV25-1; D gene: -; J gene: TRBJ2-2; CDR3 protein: CASSEDSNTGELFF
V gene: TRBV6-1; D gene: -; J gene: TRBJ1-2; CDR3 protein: CASISGNYGYTF
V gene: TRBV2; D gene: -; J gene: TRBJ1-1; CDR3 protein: CASSEGRNTEAFF
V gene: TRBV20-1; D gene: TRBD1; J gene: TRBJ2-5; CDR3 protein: CSAAARTGSETQYF
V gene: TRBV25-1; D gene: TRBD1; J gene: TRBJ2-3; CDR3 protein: CASSESGQGAGTDTQYF
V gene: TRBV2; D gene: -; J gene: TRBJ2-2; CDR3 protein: CASSGDTLNTGELFF
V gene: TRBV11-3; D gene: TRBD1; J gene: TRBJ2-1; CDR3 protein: CASSLGGQGLYNEQFF
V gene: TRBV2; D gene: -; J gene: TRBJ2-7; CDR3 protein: CASGQGPWSYEQYF
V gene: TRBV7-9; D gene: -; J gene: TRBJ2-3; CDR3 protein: CASSNVGTDTQYF
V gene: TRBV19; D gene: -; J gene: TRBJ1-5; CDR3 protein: CASAVLEHSGQPQHF
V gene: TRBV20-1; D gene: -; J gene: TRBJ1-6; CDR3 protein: CSARDQKQGPYNSPLHF
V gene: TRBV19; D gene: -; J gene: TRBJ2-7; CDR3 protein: CASSLQDTSYEQYF
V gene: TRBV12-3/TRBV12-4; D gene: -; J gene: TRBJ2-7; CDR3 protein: CASSPSQRGLEQYF
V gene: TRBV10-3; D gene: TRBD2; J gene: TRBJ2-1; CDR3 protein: CAISEWTSGAYNEQFF
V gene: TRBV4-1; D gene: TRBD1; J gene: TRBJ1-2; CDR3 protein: CASSQGTGNYGYTF
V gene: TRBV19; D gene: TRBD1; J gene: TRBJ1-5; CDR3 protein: CASSITGGGNQPQHF
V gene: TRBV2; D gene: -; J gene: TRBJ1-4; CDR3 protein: CASKGVSEKLFF
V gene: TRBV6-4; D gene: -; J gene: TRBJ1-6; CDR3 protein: CASSDSSYSPLHF
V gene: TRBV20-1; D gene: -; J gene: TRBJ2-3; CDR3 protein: CSAMASTDTQYF
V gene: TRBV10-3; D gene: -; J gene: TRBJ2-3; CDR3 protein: CAISDWEKEADTQYF
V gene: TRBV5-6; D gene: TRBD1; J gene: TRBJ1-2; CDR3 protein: CASSWGQHYGYTF
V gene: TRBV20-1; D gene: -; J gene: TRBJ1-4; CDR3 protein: CSARAVTGEKLFF
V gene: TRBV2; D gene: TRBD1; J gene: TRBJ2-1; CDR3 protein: CASSRSTGAYNEQFF
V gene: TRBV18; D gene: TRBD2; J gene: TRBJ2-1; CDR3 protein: CASSPLAGVGNEQFF
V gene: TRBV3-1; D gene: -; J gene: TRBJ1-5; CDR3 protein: CASCLGNQPQHF
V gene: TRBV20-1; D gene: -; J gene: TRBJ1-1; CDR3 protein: CSALRDTEAFF
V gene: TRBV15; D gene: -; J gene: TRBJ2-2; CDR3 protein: CATSRIQGTGELFF